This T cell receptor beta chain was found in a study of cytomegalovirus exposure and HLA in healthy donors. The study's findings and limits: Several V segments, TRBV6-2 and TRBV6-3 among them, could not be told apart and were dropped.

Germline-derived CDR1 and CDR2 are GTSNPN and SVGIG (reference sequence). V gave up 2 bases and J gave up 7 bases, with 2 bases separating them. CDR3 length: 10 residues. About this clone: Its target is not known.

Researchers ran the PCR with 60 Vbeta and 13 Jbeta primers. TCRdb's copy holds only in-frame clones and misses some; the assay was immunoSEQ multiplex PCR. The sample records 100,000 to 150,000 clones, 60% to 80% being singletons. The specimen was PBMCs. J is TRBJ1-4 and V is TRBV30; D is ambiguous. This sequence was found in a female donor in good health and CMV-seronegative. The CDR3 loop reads CAWSLEKLFF. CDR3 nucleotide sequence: TGTGCCTGGAGTCTTGAAAAACTGTTTTTT.